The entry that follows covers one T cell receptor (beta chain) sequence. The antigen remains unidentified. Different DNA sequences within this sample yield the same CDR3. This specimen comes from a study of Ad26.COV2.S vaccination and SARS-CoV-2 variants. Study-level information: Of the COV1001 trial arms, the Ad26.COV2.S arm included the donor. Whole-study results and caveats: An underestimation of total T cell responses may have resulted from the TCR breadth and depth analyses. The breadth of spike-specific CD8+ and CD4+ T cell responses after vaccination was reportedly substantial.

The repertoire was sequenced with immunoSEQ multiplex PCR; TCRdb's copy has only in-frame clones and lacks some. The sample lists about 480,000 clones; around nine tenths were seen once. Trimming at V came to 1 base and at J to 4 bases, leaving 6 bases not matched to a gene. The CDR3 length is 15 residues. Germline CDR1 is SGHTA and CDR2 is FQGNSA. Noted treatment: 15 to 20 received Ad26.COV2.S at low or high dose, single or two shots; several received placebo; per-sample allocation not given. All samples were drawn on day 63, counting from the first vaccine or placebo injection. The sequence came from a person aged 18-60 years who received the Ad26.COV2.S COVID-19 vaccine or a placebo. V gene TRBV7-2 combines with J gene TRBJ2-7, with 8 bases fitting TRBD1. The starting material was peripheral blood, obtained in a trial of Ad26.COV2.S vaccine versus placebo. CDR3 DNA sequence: TGTGCCAGCAGCTTAGTAGGACAGGGCGCGTACGAGCAGTACTTC. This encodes CASSLVGQGAYEQYF.